The T cell receptor beta chain under discussion was sequenced for a study of long-term antiretroviral therapy in people with HIV. This CDR3 spans 15 amino acids. The germline V gene has CDR1 SGHDN and CDR2 FVKESK. V was cut by 0 bases and J by 2 bases, with 5 bases left in between. Survey level was the resolution at which the v3.0 immunoSEQ assay ran. Here immunoSEQ multiplex PCR was the method, and the copy in TCRdb shows in-frame clones only, minus some. The table lists around 25,000 clones, about 83% of them singletons. The rearrangement uses TRBV14 and TRBJ1-6; no definite D call. The sequenced sample was unsorted PBMCs, obtained 3 years after starting antiretroviral therapy. The source is a man between 18 and 35 years old with HIV. CDR3 DNA: TGTGCCAGCAGCCAAGATCAAACCTATAATTCACCCCTCCACTTT. It is translated as CASSQDQTYNSPLHF.